The 29 T cell receptor beta chains below were found in one sample sequenced in a study of post-analysis software for immune sequencing data. Findings and caveats of the study: Four to six TRBV segments, including TRBV5-6, TRBV5-1 and TRBV20-1, were more frequent in patients than controls.

No cognate antigen is known for these TCRs. Prepared libraries of TCR beta cDNA carried unique molecular identifiers. A single record per CDR3 protein comes from TCRdb applying MiXCR to the PCR reads. The sample contains around 700,000 distinct CDR3 sequences, roughly three fifths of which appear only once. Sample: blood. These receptors all stem from a girl aged 2-9 years with multiple sclerosis.

The J gene is TRBJ2-3, the V gene TRBV10-3, with D perhaps given as TRBD1 or TRBD2 (6 bases each). CDR3 length: 14 amino acids. The germline CDR1 and CDR2 sequences are ENHRY and SYGVKD. V was shortened by 7 bases and J by 4 bases, with 15 bases between the two germline ends. For the CDR3, the DNA is TGTGCCATCAACGGGGGCCAGGGGTCAGATACGCAGTATTTT. It codes for CAINGGQGSDTQYF.

The chain recombines TRBV6-5 with TRBJ1-1, with D hard to call. This CDR3 spans 11 amino acids. Germline V gene lookup returns CDR1 MNHEY and CDR2 SVGAGI. The V end was cut by 4 bases, the J end by 10 bases, with 10 bases between. Here the CDR3 DNA reads TGTGCCAGCAGTTCCAAAGTGGGAGCTTTCTTT. It yields the protein CASSSKVGAFF.

In this sample, this clonotype turned up a few times. The chain employs TRBV2 and TRBJ2-7; no clear D gene. V was pared by 7 bases and J by 2 bases, with 12 bases between. CDR3 length equals 13 residues. Germline V CDR1 and CDR2: SNHLY, FYNNEI. CDR3 residues: CASISSLAYEQYF. Written as DNA, the CDR3 is TGTGCCAGCATAAGCTCGCTAGCCTACGAGCAGTACTTC.

The chain recombines TRBV11-2 with TRBJ1-1; 7 nucleotides line up with TRBD1. Germline V CDR1 and CDR2: SGHAT, FQNNGV. CDR3 length: 15 amino acids. V dropped 5 bases and J dropped 0; count of bases not matched to a gene: 6. CDR3 region: CASSPGQHLNTEAFF. CDR3 nucleotide sequence: TGTGCCAGCAGCCCGGGACAGCACTTGAACACTGAAGCTTTCTTT.

The chain combines TRBV20-1 with TRBJ2-1; 12 nucleotides align to TRBD2. The germline V gene encodes CDR1 DFQATT and CDR2 SNEGSKA (reference sequence). With V trimmed by 5 bases and J by 3 bases, 8 bases remained unmatched. The CDR3 has 16 residues. DNA of the CDR3: TGCAGTGCTTCTACGATGACTAGCGGGAGCTACAATGAGCAGTTCTTC. Encoded protein: CSASTMTSGSYNEQFF.

The chain carries TRBV6-5 and TRBJ2-1; TRBD1 might be the D (5 bases). Trimming removed 7 bases from V and 2 bases from J, with 12 bases in between. This CDR3 contains 14 residues. Germline V gene sequence: CDR1 MNHEY, CDR2 SVGAGI. The chain's CDR3 is CASNRQGAYNEQFF. The DNA of the CDR3 is TGTGCCAGCAATCGACAAGGGGCCTACAATGAGCAGTTCTTC.

The table lists this clonotype with a few counts. The gene calls are TRBV29-1 and TRBJ2-3; D possibly corresponds to TRBD2 (6 bases). V was cut by 0 bases and J by 0 bases, with 10 bases left in between. This CDR3 has 15 amino acids. CDR1 SQVTM and CDR2 ANQGSEA come from the germline V gene. The DNA of the CDR3 is TGCAGCGTTGAAGAGGAGGGGTTCAGCACAGATACGCAGTATTTT. This sequence encodes CSVEEEGFSTDTQYF.

This clonotype was picked up a small number of times. The chain carries TRBV29-1 and TRBJ2-3; D remains unclear. Germline-derived CDR1 and CDR2 are SQVTM and ANQGSEA. This CDR3 is built from 15 residues. V was clipped by 0 bases and J by 1 base, with 11 bases between them. The DNA for the CDR3 is TGCAGCGTTGAAGACACGGGTTTGGGCACAGATACGCAGTATTTT. Protein: CSVEDTGLGTDTQYF.

The chain links TRBV29-1 to TRBJ2-1; the D call may be TRBD1 or TRBD2 (5 bases each). This CDR3 contains 14 residues. The V gene lost 7 bases and the J gene lost 0 bases, with 13 bases spanning the gap. Germline V CDR1 and CDR2: SQVTM, ANQGSEA. CDR3 protein: CSGGRMSSYNEQFF. The CDR3 DNA sequence: TGCAGCGGGGGACGGATGAGCTCCTACAATGAGCAGTTCTTC.

The chain combines TRBV29-1 with TRBJ1-1; D perhaps matches TRBD1 (5 bases). CDR3 size: 10 residues. The ends were cut back, 6 bases at V and 7 bases at J, with 9 bases in the middle. CDR1 and CDR2 (germline): SQVTM, ANQGSEA. CDR3 coding DNA: TGCAGCGTCGCAGGGTTTGAAGCTTTCTTT. This gives the protein CSVAGFEAFF. The entire variable domain, with the rest obtained from reference TRBV29-1 and TRBJ1-1, is as follows: SAVISQKPSRDICQRGTSLTIQCQVDSQVTMMFWYRQQPGQSLTLIATANQGSEATYESGFVIDKFPISRPNLTFSTLTVSNMSPEDSSIYLCSVAGFEAFFGQGTRLTVV.

The CDR3 protein is CSVASDTLNTEAFF. CDR3 nucleotide sequence: TGCAGCGTTGCAAGTGATACCCTGAACACTGAAGCTTTCTTT. The rearrangement links TRBV29-1 to TRBJ1-1; D is unclear. Germline-derived CDR1 and CDR2 are SQVTM and ANQGSEA. CDR3 length: 14 amino acids. V was shortened by 4 bases and J by 0 bases, with 12 bases between the two germline ends.

The chain uses TRBV9 and TRBJ2-1, with D perhaps TRBD1 or TRBD2 (5 bases each). CDR1 SGDLS and CDR2 YYNGEE come from the germline V gene. The CDR3 loop spans 15 amino acids. Trimming cost V 0 bases and J 9 bases, with 16 bases left between them. DNA for the CDR3: TGTGCCAGCAGCGTAGGGCCGGATCCTGGGGGTGAGCAGTTCTTC. Translation: CASSVGPDPGGEQFF.

This clonotype was counted only a few times. J is TRBJ1-2 and V is TRBV7-2; D perhaps matches TRBD1 (5 bases). The germline gives CDR1 SGHTA, CDR2 FQGNSA. Trimming took 4 bases from V and 11 from J, leaving 20 bases between them. This CDR3 region has 14 residues. CDR3 in DNA: TGTGCCAGCAGCTCCCCGGGACGCCAGACCCATTACACCTTC. This translates into CASSSPGRQTHYTF.

About this clonotype: Its ends do not fully match the called genes, so a read error is possible. V usage is TRBV6-5 and J usage is TRBJ1-2, with a possible D match to TRBD1 (5 bases). CDR3 length: 13 residues. Germline CDR1 reads MNHEY; CDR2 reads SVGAGI. The CDR3 nucleotides are TGTGCCAGCAGCGGGGACGGCCGCTGTGGCCACACCTTC. It specifies CASSGDGRCGHTF.

The chain recombines TRBV4-3 with TRBJ1-4; D possibly corresponds to TRBD1 (6 bases). Germline V gene lookup returns CDR1 LGHNA and CDR2 YSLEER. CDR3 length equals 15 residues. With 4 bases removed from V and 7 bases from J, the gap between germline ends came to 16 bases. CDR3 region: CASSPGTTEFEKLFF. CDR3 coding DNA: TGCGCCAGCAGCCCCGGGACAACGGAGTTTGAAAAACTGTTTTTT.

The rearrangement links TRBV12-3 or TRBV12-4 to TRBJ2-4; D is unresolved. CDR3 size: 13 residues. Trimming stripped 6 bases from V and 5 bases from J, with 11 bases between. The CDR3 loop reads CASRESTENIQYF. CDR3 nucleotides: TGTGCCAGCAGGGAAAGTACGGAAAACATTCAGTACTTC.

J is TRBJ2-7 and V is TRBV6-2 or TRBV6-3, with 11 positions matching TRBD1. Germline V lookup: CDR1 MNHEY, CDR2 SVGEGT. Unmatched junction bases numbered 6, after V lost 6 bases and J lost 2 bases. The CDR3 contains 15 residues. CDR3 in DNA: TGTGCCAGCAGGGGACAGGGGGTGGGGACCTACGAGCAGTACTTC. Its translation: CASRGQGVGTYEQYF.

This clonotype was recorded a few times. J is TRBJ1-4 and V is TRBV20-1; 9 nucleotides line up with TRBD1. Germline V lookup: CDR1 DFQATT, CDR2 SNEGSKA (reference sequence). The CDR3 contains 14 residues. V was pared by 5 bases and J by 4 bases, with 5 bases of the junction left unmatched. The CDR3 DNA is TGCAGTGCTCGGGGACAGGGTGTTAATGAAAAACTGTTTTTT. It codes for CSARGQGVNEKLFF.

This rearrangement joins TRBV6-5 to TRBJ1-6, with 8 bases aligning to TRBD1. This CDR3 spans 15 amino acids. Trimming cost V 2 bases and J 14 bases; bases outside gene matches: 11. Germline V gene sequence: CDR1 MNHEY, CDR2 SVGAGI. DNA for the CDR3: TGTGCCAGCAGTTACGGGACAGGCCTTCTTCGAGCCCTCCACTTT. Its protein is CASSYGTGLLRALHF.

V is TRBV4-1 and J is TRBJ2-4; 10 bases align to TRBD1. Near its end, the DNA agrees better with TRBJ2-7, so the J call may be wrong. Germline CDR1 is MGHRA and CDR2 is YSYEKL. The CDR3 consists of 16 residues. The CDR3 spells CASSQVYRDRGNEQYF. CDR3 nucleotides: TGCGCCAGCAGCCAGGTCTACCGGGACAGGGGCAACGAGCAGTACTTC.

The genes are TRBV7-8 and TRBJ1-1, with D uncertain. In germline, CDR1 is SGHVS, CDR2 FQNEAQ. V gave up 4 bases and J gave up 2 bases, with 8 bases separating them. This CDR3 is built from 13 residues. CDR3 nucleotide sequence: TGTGCCAGCAGCTACCGACATAACACTGAAGCTTTCTTT. It encodes CASSYRHNTEAFF.

The chain has TRBV27 and TRBJ2-1; 7 nucleotides agree with TRBD1. The trim removed 5 bases at V and 2 bases at J, leaving 9 bases unmatched. Germline CDR1 MNHEY, CDR2 SMNVEV (reference sequence). The CDR3 length is 16 residues. CDR3 nucleotide sequence: TGTGCCAGCAGTGACTACAGACAGGGCCCCTACAATGAGCAGTTCTTC. Encoded protein: CASSDYRQGPYNEQFF.

In this sample, this clonotype turned up a few times. The chain employs TRBV6-1 and TRBJ2-5; D uncertain. Trimming shortened V by 1 base and J by 3 bases, and 12 bases separated the two germline ends. CDR1 MNHNS and CDR2 SASEGT come from the germline V gene. The CDR3 spans 15 residues. CDR3 loop: CASSEGLMSEETQYF. The CDR3 DNA follows: TGTGCCAGCAGTGAAGGACTGATGAGCGAAGAGACCCAGTACTTC.

This clonotype occurred a few times. V usage is TRBV13 and J usage is TRBJ2-7; the D is unclear. The CDR3 has 14 amino acids. Trimming stripped 3 bases from V and 5 bases from J, with 14 bases between. Germline CDR1 reads PRHDT; CDR2 reads FYEKMQ (reference sequence). This chain's CDR3 is CASSFRHGGNEQYF. The CDR3 region has the DNA TGTGCCAGCAGCTTCCGACACGGTGGGAACGAGCAGTACTTC. Combining the CDR3 with reference TRBV13 and TRBJ2-7 gives the whole variable domain AAGVIQSPRHLIKEKRETATLKCYPIPRHDTVYWYQQGPGQDPQFLISFYEKMQSDKGSIPDRFSAQQFSDYHSELNMSSLELGDSALYFCASSFRHGGNEQYFGPGTRLTVT.

The chain uses TRBV20-1 and TRBJ2-1; the match to TRBD2 covers 16 bases. Germline values: CDR1 DFQATT, CDR2 SNEGSKA (reference sequence). There are 15 residues in the CDR3. With 5 bases clipped from V and 4 bases from J, the junction kept 2 bases outside the gene matches. CDR3 residues: CSASGLAGGYNEQFF. The CDR3 DNA reads as TGCAGTGCTTCGGGACTAGCGGGAGGGTACAATGAGCAGTTCTTC.

The V call is TRBV14, the J call TRBJ2-7; D may be TRBD1 (5 bases). The CDR3 has 17 amino acids. V was pared by 3 bases and J by 2 bases, with 20 bases between. CDR1 is SGHDN and CDR2 is FVKESK in the germline V gene. DNA of the CDR3: TGTGCCAGCAGCCAGCTTACCCAGGGTAGTCAAACCTACGAGCAGTACTTC. Protein: CASSQLTQGSQTYEQYF.

The V gene is TRBV5-5, the J gene TRBJ2-5, with TRBD2 matching over 12 bases. Germline CDR1 reads SGHKS; CDR2 reads YYEKEE (reference sequence). V was pared by 2 bases and J by 4 bases, with 3 bases of the junction left unmatched. The CDR3 loop spans 15 amino acids. The CDR3 DNA reads as TGTGCCAGCAGCTTTTGGACTAGCGGGACAGAGACCCAGTACTTC. It is translated as CASSFWTSGTETQYF.

For the CDR3, the DNA is TGTGCCAGCAGCCGGGACAGCTCATTCGATACGCAGTATTTT. The encoded protein is CASSRDSSFDTQYF. The V and J genes are TRBV7-9 and TRBJ2-3; 7 bases map to TRBD1. The ends lost 5 bases at V and 6 bases at J; junction bases unmatched: 8. Germline V gene lookup returns CDR1 SEHNR and CDR2 FQNEAQ (reference sequence). This CDR3 spans 14 amino acids.

This clonotype showed up just a few times. The chain joins TRBV29-1 to TRBJ2-3; a weak D match, TRBD1 (6 bases). Between the trimmed V and J ends, which lost 3 bases and 6 bases, there was a span of 13 bases. The germline V gene encodes CDR1 SQVTM and CDR2 ANQGSEA. There are 13 residues in the CDR3. The CDR3: CSVELADRDTQYF. The CDR3, as DNA: TGCAGCGTTGAGCTGGCAGACAGGGATACGCAGTATTTT.